A selection of T cell receptor beta chains follows, all from one sample in a study of patients and donors after allogeneic stem cell transplantation. TCRdb independently ran MiXCR on the RT-PCR reads; one entry per CDR3 protein. Among over 400,000 distinct CDR3 sequences listed, about a sixth were seen once. The specimen was blood, either unsorted or a sorted T cell fraction (not recorded which). These receptors were collected from a human donor who was either an allogeneic HSCT recipient or a stem cell or donor lymphocyte infusion donor (not recorded which). It is not recorded whose cells these are; they may come from a transplant donor. CDR3s include the opening cysteine and the closing phenylalanine or tryptophan. Each record gives: CDR3 length, J gene, clone size, V gene, D gene, CDR3 DNA, CDR3 protein. The D gene is left open where the match is weak. Not every row has a clone size; where given, it reads once, few, many or a size class.

14,TRBJ2-6,NA,TRBV19,NA,TGTGCCAGTAGTGCTCGCTCTGGGGCCAACGTCCTGACTTTC,CASSARSGANVLTF
14,TRBJ2-5,once,TRBV7-9,NA,TGTGCCAGCAGACCCGGCGCAGCCCAAGAGACCCAGTACTTC,CASRPGAAQETQYF
14,TRBJ2-3,few,TRBV29-1,NA,TGCAGCGTTTCGGGGGAAACTAGCACAGATACGCAGTATTTT,CSVSGETSTDTQYF
17,TRBJ1-3,few,TRBV6-5,NA,TGTGCCAGCAGTTACGGTGGGAAAGCTATCTCTGGAAACACCATATATTTT,CASSYGGKAISGNTIYF
13,TRBJ2-3,NA,TRBV2,NA,TGTGCCACCAAGGAGGGCCGCACAGATACGCAGTATTTT,CATKEGRTDTQYF
13,TRBJ2-1,NA,TRBV20-1,NA,TGCAGTGCTAGAGGGGTCAAAGGGAATGAGCAGTTCTTC,CSARGVKGNEQFF
13,TRBJ1-1,few,TRBV11-2,NA,TGTGCCAGCAGCCAGACGACCAGGACTGAAGCTTTCTTT,CASSQTTRTEAFF
16,TRBJ1-2,few,TRBV5-6,NA,TGTGCCAGCAGCTTGGGACGCGGGGTTACTAACTATGGCTACACCTTC,CASSLGRGVTNYGYTF
18,TRBJ2-6,few,TRBV24-1,TRBD2,TGTGCCACCAGTGATCGACTAGCGAGGAACTCTGGGGCCAACGTCCTGACTTTC,CATSDRLARNSGANVLTF
14,TRBJ1-2,NA,TRBV5-1,NA,TGCGCCAGCAGTCAAGGCGACAGGTCGTCGGGCTACACCTTC,CASSQGDRSSGYTF
13,TRBJ2-5,few,TRBV6-2/TRBV6-3,NA,TGTGCCAGCAGTATGTATAAGCAAGAGACCCAGTACTTC,CASSMYKQETQYF
11,TRBJ1-1,few,TRBV28,NA,TGTGCCAGCAGTCCCCAGTATGAAGCTTTCTTT,CASSPQYEAFF
15,TRBJ2-7,many,TRBV5-1,TRBD2,TGCGCCAGCAGCTTGGAGGCGGGAGGGACCTACGAGCAGTACTTC,CASSLEAGGTYEQYF
12,TRBJ2-7,NA,TRBV6-2/TRBV6-3,NA,TGTGCCAGCAGTAGGAAAATCTACGAGCAGTACTTC,CASSRKIYEQYF
12,TRBJ2-7,many,TRBV12-3/TRBV12-4,NA,TGTGCCAGCAGCACCACCGTGGCCGAGCAGTACTTC,CASSTTVAEQYF
16,TRBJ1-2,NA,TRBV14,TRBD1,TGTGCCAGCAGCGCCCTCCGGGCAGGGGGATTCTATGGCTACACCTTC,CASSALRAGGFYGYTF
16,TRBJ1-1,NA,TRBV4-2,NA,TGTGCCAGCAGCCAAGATGCGGGAGGGACGGGGACGGTAGCTTTCTTT,CASSQDAGGTGTVAFF
18,TRBJ2-2,NA,TRBV27,TRBD1,TGTGCCAGCAGTTTTTTTCGAGGACAGGGGCGCGGTGCCGGGGAGCTGTTTTTT,CASSFFRGQGRGAGELFF
12,TRBJ2-1,NA,TRBV20-1,NA,TGCAGTGCTAGCGGGAACTACAATGAGCAGTTCTTC,CSASGNYNEQFF
16,TRBJ1-3,NA,TRBV5-1,NA,TGCGCCAGCAGCTTGGAGGGCGACAACTCTGGAAACACCATATATTTT,CASSLEGDNSGNTIYF
13,TRBJ2-7,few,TRBV29-1,NA,TGCAGCGTTGAAGGACAGGCAGGGGTCGAGCAGTACTTC,CSVEGQAGVEQYF
16,TRBJ2-4,NA,TRBV28,TRBD1,TGTGCCAGCAGTGTCCTAGGGGACAGGGCCAAAAACATTCAGTACTTC,CASSVLGDRAKNIQYF
15,TRBJ2-1,many,TRBV4-1,NA,TGCGCCAGCAGCCACGCTATGTCCCCTGAGGATGAGCAGTTCTTC,CASSHAMSPEDEQFF
15,TRBJ2-7,few,TRBV19,NA,TGTGCCAGTAGTATCTTCCGGGGGCCCCTCTACGAGCAGTACTTC,CASSIFRGPLYEQYF
15,TRBJ2-3,few,TRBV4-3,TRBD2,TGCGCCAGCAGCCTCTCGCGGGGGGTCACAGATACGCAGTATTTT,CASSLSRGVTDTQYF
17,TRBJ1-3,NA,TRBV7-6,NA,TGTGCCAGCAGCTTGGGACCCGGACACCTCTCTGGAAACACCATATATTTT,CASSLGPGHLSGNTIYF
14,TRBJ1-2,many,TRBV7-2,NA,TGTGCCAGCAGCTTAGAGGGGGGGAACTATGGCTACACCTTC,CASSLEGGNYGYTF
15,TRBJ2-2,many,TRBV3-1,NA,TGTGCCAGCAGCCAAGATCGACTAGATATCGGGGAGCTGTTTTTT,CASSQDRLDIGELFF
15,TRBJ1-5,few,TRBV3-1,TRBD1,TGTGCCAGCAGCCAAGCAGGACAGGGGCACCAGCCCCAGCATTTT,CASSQAGQGHQPQHF
16,TRBJ1-2,few,TRBV4-3,NA,TGCGCCAGCAGCCAAGATGCAGGGAGAGGGTTTGATAGCTACACCTTC,CASSQDAGRGFDSYTF
14,TRBJ2-2,many,TRBV9,TRBD2,TGTGCCAGCAGCGTAGGGGGGGGCACCGGGGAGCTGTTTTTT,CASSVGGGTGELFF
16,TRBJ1-2,few,TRBV2,NA,TGTGCCAGCAGTGAACCTTCCTTAGCAGGGATCCATGGCTACACCTTC,CASSEPSLAGIHGYTF
14,TRBJ2-3,NA,TRBV14,NA,TGTGCCAGCAGCCAGTTTTCTGGCACAGATACGCAGTATTTT,CASSQFSGTDTQYF
13,TRBJ2-7,few,TRBV6-2/TRBV6-3,TRBD1,TGTGCCAGTGTGGGACAGGCATCCTACGAGCAGTACTTC,CASVGQASYEQYF
16,TRBJ2-7,many,TRBV7-9,TRBD2,TGTGCCAGCAGCTTACCCTGGACTAGCGGGGCTTACGAGCAGTACTTC,CASSLPWTSGAYEQYF
13,TRBJ2-1,few,TRBV5-6,NA,TGTGCCAGCAGCTTTTCAGGGATCAATGAGCAGTTCTTC,CASSFSGINEQFF
14,TRBJ1-2,few,TRBV5-1,TRBD1,TGCGCCAGCAGGGCCGGGACAGGGCTCTATGGCTACACCTTC,CASRAGTGLYGYTF
17,TRBJ2-3,few,TRBV13,TRBD2,TGTGCCAGCACCCGTGGGACTAGCGGGGGGGCCGCAGATACGCAGTATTTT,CASTRGTSGGAADTQYF
15,TRBJ1-3,many,TRBV7-9,NA,TGTGCCAGCAGCCCTCTGAGGGCGAATGGAAACACCATATATTTT,CASSPLRANGNTIYF
18,TRBJ1-2,many,TRBV12-3/TRBV12-4,NA,TGTGCCAGCAGTTTGGCCAGTATCCGAGCCTGGCGTAGTGGGGGCTACACCTTC,CASSLASIRAWRSGGYTF
14,TRBJ2-2,once,TRBV9,NA,TGTGCCAGCAGCGTAGACGGGCGGGGCGGGGAGCTGTTTTTT,CASSVDGRGGELFF
17,TRBJ1-1,NA,TRBV15,NA,TGTGCCACCAGCAGAGGAAGAGGGGGGATCGTGAACACTGAAGCTTTCTTT,CATSRGRGGIVNTEAFF
15,TRBJ2-1,NA,TRBV2,NA,TGTGCCAGCAGTACCCGACAGTTGTCCTACAATGAGCAGTTCTTC,CASSTRQLSYNEQFF
19,TRBJ1-1,once,TRBV11-2,NA,TGTGCCAGCAGCTTAGATCTTGCGGGGGGGCCCAGGTTGAACACTGAAGCTTTCTTT,CASSLDLAGGPRLNTEAFF
14,TRBJ1-1,NA,TRBV25-1,NA,TGTGCCAGCCAATCAGGGCGGGGGAACACTGAAGCTTTTTTT,CASQSGRGNTEAFF
16,TRBJ2-1,once,TRBV12-3/TRBV12-4,TRBD2,TGTGCCAGCAGCCGCTACCTACTAGCGGGAGTGGTTGAGCAGTTCTTC,CASSRYLLAGVVEQFF
19,TRBJ2-3,NA,TRBV11-2,TRBD2,TGTGCCAGCACCCACTCTAGCGGGAGGGCCGGGGTTGGCACAGATACGCAGTATTTT,CASTHSSGRAGVGTDTQYF
15,TRBJ2-7,NA,TRBV7-8,TRBD2,TGTGCCAGCAGCCCCCAAGGACTAGTAGCCTACGAGCAGTACTTC,CASSPQGLVAYEQYF
15,TRBJ2-2,few,TRBV2,TRBD2,TGTGCCAGCACGACTAGCGGGAGGGGAACCGGGGAGCTGTTTTTT,CASTTSGRGTGELFF
15,TRBJ2-1,many,TRBV20-1,TRBD1,TGCAGTGCGCCCGGGACAGGGGGCTCCTACAATGAGCAGTTCTTC,CSAPGTGGSYNEQFF
15,TRBJ1-5,NA,TRBV12-3/TRBV12-4,NA,TGTGCCAGCAGTCAAACCTTGAATAGGGCCCAGCCCCAGCATTTT,CASSQTLNRAQPQHF
15,TRBJ1-4,few,TRBV29-1,TRBD1,TGCAGCGTTGGAGGGACAGGGCCCTTTTATGAAAAACTGTTTTTT,CSVGGTGPFYEKLFF